This T cell receptor beta chain was observed in a study of T cell responses to AZD1222 COVID-19 vaccine (dated by TCRdb to about 2021). Context from the whole study: Because spike-specific TCR depth and breadth did not differ between the two schedules, AZD1222 recipients who got a second dose at roughly 4 weeks were pooled with those who got a second dose at roughly 12 weeks. Trial participants were enrolled into age subgroups of 18-55, 56-69 and 70-plus years, which contained around 150, 29 and 61 TCR-sequenced participants, respectively. A total of approximately 230 trial participants underwent TCR sequencing, of whom about 210 received two doses of AZD1222 and 26 received two doses of the MenACWY control vaccine.

The CDR3 regions of human TCRbeta chains were analyzed by immunosequencing. Processing in the source paper ran as follows. TCRs in the repertoires were matched against a reference library of SARS-CoV-2-specific TCRs that had been generated with the MIRA antigen-specificity platform. Breadth was defined as the fraction of unique TCRs that were SARS-CoV-2-associated. Depth was defined as the fraction of total T cells that were SARS-CoV-2-associated. Using the MIRA data, each spike-specific TCR was assigned both to the spike region to which the TCR was reactive and to a CD4 or CD8 class. Log10-transformed breadth and depth values were compared by one-way ANOVA with Sidak's multiple comparisons tests. This is the immuneACCESS table as TCRdb keeps it, with only in-frame sequences that have V and J called. A part of the clones is gone; compared with another copy, unresolved V genes explain less than half, and the rest is unexplained. V and J calls and clone size are those listed in that table; D and trimming were worked out from the DNA. For this sample the table gives 170,000 or so clones, of which roughly nine tenths were detected only once. The ten largest account for around 1.5% of the sample.

Taken with the paper, the label for time point translates to: baseline before first vaccination. Vaccinee samples came from UK trials COV001 and COV002, including a single-blind randomized controlled phase 2/3 trial of AZD1222 (ChAdOx1 nCoV-19) in healthy adults. Trial participant PBMC samples were collected at day 0 and day 28 after the second dose for TCRbeta chain sequencing. A note on this clone: Which antigen it targets is not known. Base qualities are not recorded, but no much larger clone differs from it by a single base.

What the research found in general, with its limitations: Most participants were white British and females outnumbered males, and the authors suggested that clonal diversity may have been underestimated. The whole spike protein was spanned by vaccine-associated CD4 TCRs, and dominant responses were seen in regions 160-218 and 743-854. In the small 56-69-year group, the increase in depth fell short of significance, most likely because of low power. After two AZD1222 doses, both the breadth and the depth of spike-specific TCRs were significantly higher than at day 0 and than in MenACWY recipients. Because no day 14 peak-response samples were available, repertoires were characterized only after the peak T cell response. Conclusions about previously exposed vaccinees are limited, since just a handful of AZD1222 recipients were seropositive for SARS-CoV-2 at baseline. Nearly half of unique spike-specific TCRs reportedly recognized epitopes outside regions mutated in the B.1.351 and B.1.1.7 variants.

V loses 3 bases of germline sequence and J loses 0 bases, and the interval between the two ends is 15 bases. The CDR3 measures 17 amino acids from cysteine to phenylalanine. Only the CDR3 DNA is retained, 51 bases long and in frame from the first base. The germline V gene specifies KGHSH as CDR1 and LQKENI as CDR2. The material was peripheral blood, obtained on day 0 of AZD1222 vaccination. This chain is built from TRBV18 and TRBJ1-5; a tentative D match to TRBD1 spans 5 bases. The sequence was collected from an adult in good health. DNA sequence: TGTGCCAGCTCACCCCAATCGGGGGGGACTAGCAATCAGCCCCAGCATTTT. It specifies CASSPQSGGTSNQPQHF.